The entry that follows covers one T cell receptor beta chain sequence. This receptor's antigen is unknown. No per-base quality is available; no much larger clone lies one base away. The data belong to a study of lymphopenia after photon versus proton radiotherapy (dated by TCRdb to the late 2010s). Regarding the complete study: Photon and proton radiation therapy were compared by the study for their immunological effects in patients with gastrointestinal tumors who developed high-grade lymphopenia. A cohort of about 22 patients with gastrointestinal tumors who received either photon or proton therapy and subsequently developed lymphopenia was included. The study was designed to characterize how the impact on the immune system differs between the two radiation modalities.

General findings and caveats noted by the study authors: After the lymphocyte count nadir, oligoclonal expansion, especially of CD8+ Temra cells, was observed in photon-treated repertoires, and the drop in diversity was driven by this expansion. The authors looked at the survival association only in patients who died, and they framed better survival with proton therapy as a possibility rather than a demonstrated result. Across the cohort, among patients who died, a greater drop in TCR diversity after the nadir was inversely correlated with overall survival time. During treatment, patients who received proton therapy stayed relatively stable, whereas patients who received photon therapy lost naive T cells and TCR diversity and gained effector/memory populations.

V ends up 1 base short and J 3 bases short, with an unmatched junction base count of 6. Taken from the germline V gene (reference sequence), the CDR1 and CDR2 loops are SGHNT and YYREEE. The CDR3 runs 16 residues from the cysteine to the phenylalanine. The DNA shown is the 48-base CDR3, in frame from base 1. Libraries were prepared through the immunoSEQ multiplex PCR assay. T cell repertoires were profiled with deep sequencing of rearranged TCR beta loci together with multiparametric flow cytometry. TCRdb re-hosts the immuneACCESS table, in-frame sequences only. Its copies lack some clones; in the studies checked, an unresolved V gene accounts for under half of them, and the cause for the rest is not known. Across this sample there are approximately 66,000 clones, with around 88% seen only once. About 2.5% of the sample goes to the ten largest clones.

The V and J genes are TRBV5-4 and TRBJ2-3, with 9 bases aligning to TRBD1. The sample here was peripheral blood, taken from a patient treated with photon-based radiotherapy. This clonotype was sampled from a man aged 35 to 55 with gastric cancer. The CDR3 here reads CASSLKTGGRTDTQYF. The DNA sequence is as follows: TGTGCCAGCAGCTTGAAAACAGGGGGCAGGACAGATACGCAGTATTTT.